Below, 16 T cell receptor beta chains from the same sample are listed, as sequenced in a study of T cells in Graves' hyperthyroidism and ophthalmopathy. RNA transcripts served as the template for amplifying TCR beta CDR3 regions. When the TCR CDR3 underwent first-round RT-PCR, the HTBI primer set was used. One entry per CDR3 protein, called by TCRdb with MiXCR from the multiplex PCR reads. The sample lists around 500,000 distinct CDR3 sequences, about 22% seen once, with around 47% in the top ten. The sequenced material came from blood. The receptor source for this set is a woman in her sixties or seventies with Graves' ophthalmopathy.

This clonotype was counted between two and nine times. CDR3: CASSFSAGYYNEQFF. CDR3 nucleotide sequence: TGTGCCAGCAGCTTTAGTGCGGGTTACTACAATGAGCAGTTCTTC. This chain joins TRBV7-3 and TRBJ2-1; D may be TRBD2 (5 bases). Germline V gene sequence: CDR1 SGHTA, CDR2 FQGTGA. The CDR3 contains 15 residues. V shed 3 bases and J shed 3 bases, with 12 bases lying between them.

With regard to this clonotype: A junction boundary mismatches the germline segment, possibly from a read error. The genes are TRBV2 and TRBJ1-5; D not certain. Germline lookup yields CDR1 SNHLY and CDR2 FYNNEI. This CDR3 contains 12 residues. In DNA, the CDR3 is TGTGTCAGCAGTGATATTGGTCAGCCCCAGCATTTT. It yields the protein CVSSDIGQPQHF.

This clonotype has more than one count but fewer than ten. This chain links TRBV4-3 with TRBJ2-1; 10 bases are shared with TRBD2. Germline CDR1 and CDR2: LGHNA and YSLEER. This CDR3 region has 18 residues. V was pared by 4 bases and J by 5 bases, with 14 bases of the junction left unmatched. CDR3 sequence: CASSLKGTSEASHNEQFF. For the CDR3, the DNA is TGCGCCAGCAGCCTCAAAGGGACTAGCGAAGCCTCTCACAATGAGCAGTTCTTC.

The chain has TRBV5-1 and TRBJ1-2; no definite D call. Germline V gene lookup returns CDR1 SGHRS and CDR2 YFSETQ. This CDR3 has 13 amino acids. With 0 bases removed from V and 7 bases from J, the gap between germline ends came to 10 bases. The CDR3 bases are TGCGCCAGCAGCTTGGAGACATTAGGTGGCTACACCTTC. Translation: CASSLETLGGYTF. Full variable domain (missing parts from reference TRBV5-1 and TRBJ1-2): KAGVTQTPRYLIKTRGQQVTLSCSPISGHRSVSWYQQTPGQGLQFLFEYFSETQRNKGNFPGRFSGRQFSNSRSEMNVSTLELGDSALYLCASSLETLGGYTFGSGTRLTVV.

This clonotype was picked up a small number of times. This chain connects TRBV6-2 or TRBV6-3 to TRBJ1-1, with no clear D. V was cut by 8 bases and J by 2 bases, with 18 bases left in between. Germline V gene lookup returns CDR1 MNHEY and CDR2 SVGEGT. CDR3 length: 15 amino acids. The DNA of the CDR3 is TGTGCCAGCGGGAAGGCGACGAGATTTAACACTGAAGCTTTCTTT. Protein product: CASGKATRFNTEAFF.

The rearrangement uses TRBV20-1 and TRBJ2-1, with no clear D. The CDR3 is made up of 14 amino acids. V gave up 0 bases and J gave up 6 bases, with 12 bases separating them. In germline, CDR1 is DFQATT, CDR2 SNEGSKA (reference sequence). CDR3 DNA: TGCAGTGCTAGAGATGGGCACCAGCTCAATGAGCAGTTCTTC. This sequence encodes CSARDGHQLNEQFF.

V gene TRBV25-1 combines with J gene TRBJ2-1, with 9 bases lining up with TRBD1. The CDR3 loop spans 15 amino acids. V lost 1 base and J lost 6; bases outside the gene matches: 4. CDR1 is MGHDK, CDR2 SYGVNS, per germline. This CDR3 reads CASSESNRGLNEQFF. CDR3 coding DNA: TGTGCCAGCAGTGAATCAAACAGGGGGCTCAATGAGCAGTTCTTC.

This rearrangement joins TRBV30 to TRBJ1-1; 7 bases match TRBD1. The germline V gene has CDR1 GTSNPN and CDR2 SVGIG (reference sequence). This CDR3 is 17 amino acids long. Trimming took 0 bases from V and 5 from J; bases not matched to a gene: 15. CDR3 loop: CAWSVLRGQGRGTEAFF. The CDR3 nucleotides read TGTGCCTGGAGTGTACTAAGGGGGCAGGGTCGTGGGACTGAAGCTTTCTTT.

The chain uses TRBV12-3 or TRBV12-4 and TRBJ1-6; D not certain. There are 15 residues in the CDR3. The ends were cut back, 1 base at V and 6 bases at J, with 10 bases in the middle. The CDR3 loop reads CASSLGVGLNSPLHF. The DNA of the CDR3 is TGTGCCAGCAGTTTAGGGGTAGGGCTTAATTCACCCCTCCACTTT.

J is TRBJ2-1 and V is TRBV6-4, with D perhaps matching TRBD1 or TRBD2 (6 bases each). Looked up from germline, CDR1 is MRHNA and CDR2 is SNTAGT. The CDR3 is made up of 14 amino acids. V gave up 7 bases and J gave up 3 bases, with 13 bases separating them. In DNA, the CDR3 is TGTGCCAGCACTTTCGGGGGCCGCTACAATGAGCAGTTCTTC. Translation gives CASTFGGRYNEQFF.

This chain connects TRBV30 to TRBJ2-7; 7 positions agree with TRBD1. The CDR3 has 12 residues. Per the germline V gene, CDR1 is GTSNPN and CDR2 is SVGIG (reference sequence). After removal of 7 bases from V and 3 bases from J, the junction contained 6 bases not matched to a gene. The DNA of the CDR3 is TGTGCCTCAAGGGGGCACCTCTACGAGCAGTACTTC. This translates into CASRGHLYEQYF.

The chain couples TRBV28 to TRBJ1-2; no clear D gene. Germline V CDR1 and CDR2: MDHEN, SYDVKM. Trimming cost V 6 bases and J 10 bases, with 12 bases left between them. The CDR3 loop spans 11 amino acids. The CDR3 DNA reads as TGTGCCAGCAGGGGGTGGGCAGACTACACCTTC. Translated: CASRGWADYTF.

The rearrangement links TRBV25-1 to TRBJ1-1; maybe TRBD1 (6 bases). Trimming took 8 bases from V and 4 from J, leaving 14 bases between them. The CDR3 has 13 residues. The V gene's germline CDR1 is MGHDK and CDR2 SYGVNS. The chain's CDR3 is CASDGGGSTEAFF. Here the CDR3 DNA reads TGTGCCAGCGATGGGGGGGGCAGCACTGAAGCTTTCTTT.

At least ten counts were recorded for this clonotype. The chain combines TRBV7-2 with TRBJ2-3, with D perhaps TRBD1 (6 bases). V lost 1 base and J lost 1, with 9 bases in between. Germline-derived CDR1 and CDR2 are SGHTA and FQGNSA. The CDR3 has 15 residues. The CDR3 sequence: CASSLVGQGTDTQYF. DNA of the CDR3: TGTGCCAGCAGCTTAGTGGGACAAGGCACAGATACGCAGTATTTT.

This clonotype was counted a few times. V and J are TRBV20-1 and TRBJ2-2; D possibly corresponds to TRBD1 (5 bases). CDR1 and CDR2 (germline): DFQATT, SNEGSKA (reference sequence). The CDR3 is 15 amino acids. V lost 0 bases, J lost 3 bases, and 11 bases lay in between. CDR3 DNA: TGCAGTGCTAGAGATCGGGCAGGGCACACCGGGGAGCTGTTTTTT. It specifies CSARDRAGHTGELFF.

This chain links TRBV4-1 with TRBJ1-4; no clear D gene. There are 12 residues in the CDR3. V was cut by 0 bases and J by 7 bases, with 3 bases left in between. The germline V gene has CDR1 MGHRA and CDR2 YSYEKL. The CDR3 nucleotides are TGCGCCAGCAGCCAAGACGGTGAAAAACTGTTTTTT. Residues: CASSQDGEKLFF.